This T cell receptor (beta chain) was sequenced during a study of chemoradiotherapy in HPV16-positive cancers. Across the whole study: Candidate HPV-specific clones and shared TCR motifs came from a couple of HPV16-positive patients. Findings and limits, study-wide: Candidate HPV-specific clones and E7-related TCR motifs grew in tumor during treatment. Better recurrence-free survival went with HPV-responsive T-cell expansion in HPV16-positive patients.

The CDR3 has 15 amino acids. Germline V gene data show CDR1 as MNHNS and CDR2 as SASEGT. V was pared by 6 bases and J by 5 bases, with 19 bases between. Repertoires were sampled repeatedly during chemoradiotherapy. Produced via immunoSEQ multiplex PCR; TCRdb's table is partial and in-frame only. The sample holds under 15,000 clones, around 84% seen once. A note on this clone: Its antigen remains unknown.

The V call is TRBV6-1, the J call TRBJ1-2, with D unclear. The sample here was blood, taken from a patient who underwent chemoradiotherapy. The TCR originated in a human donor with HPV-associated anogenital cancer. CDR3: CASRNTPSARYGYTF. CDR3 sequence (DNA): TGTGCCAGCAGAAACACTCCCTCCGCGAGATATGGCTACACCTTC.